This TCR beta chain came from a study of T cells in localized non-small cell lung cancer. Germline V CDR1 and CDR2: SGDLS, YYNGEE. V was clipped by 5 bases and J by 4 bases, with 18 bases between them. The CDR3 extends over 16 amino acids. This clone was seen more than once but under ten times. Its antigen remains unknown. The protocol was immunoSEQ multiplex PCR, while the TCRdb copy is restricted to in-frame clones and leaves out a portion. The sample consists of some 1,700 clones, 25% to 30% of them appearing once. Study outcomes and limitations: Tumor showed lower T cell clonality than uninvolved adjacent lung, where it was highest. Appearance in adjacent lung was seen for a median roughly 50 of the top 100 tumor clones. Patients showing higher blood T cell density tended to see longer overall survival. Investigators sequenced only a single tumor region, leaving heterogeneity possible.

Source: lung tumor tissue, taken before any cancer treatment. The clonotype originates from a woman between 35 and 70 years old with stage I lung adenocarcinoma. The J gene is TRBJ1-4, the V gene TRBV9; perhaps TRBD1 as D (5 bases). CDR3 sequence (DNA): TGTGCCAGCAGGACCCGACAGTCCAACTATAATGAAAAACTGTTTTTT. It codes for CASRTRQSNYNEKLFF.